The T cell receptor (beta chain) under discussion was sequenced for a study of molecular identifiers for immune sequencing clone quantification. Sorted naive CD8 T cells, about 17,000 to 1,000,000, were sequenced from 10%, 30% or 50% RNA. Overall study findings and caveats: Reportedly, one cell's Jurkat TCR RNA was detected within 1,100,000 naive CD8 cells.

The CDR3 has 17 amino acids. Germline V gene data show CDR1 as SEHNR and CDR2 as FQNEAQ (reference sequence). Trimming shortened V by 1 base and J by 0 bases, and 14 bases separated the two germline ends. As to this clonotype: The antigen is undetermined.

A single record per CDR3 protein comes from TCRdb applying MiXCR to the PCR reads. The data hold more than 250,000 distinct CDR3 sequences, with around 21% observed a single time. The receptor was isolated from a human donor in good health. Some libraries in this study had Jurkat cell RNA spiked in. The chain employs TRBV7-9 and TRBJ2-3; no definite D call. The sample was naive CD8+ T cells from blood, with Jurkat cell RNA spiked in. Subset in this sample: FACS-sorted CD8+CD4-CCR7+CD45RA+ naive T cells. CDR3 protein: CASSLVLELYSTDTQYF. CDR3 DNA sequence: TGTGCCAGCAGCTTAGTTCTGGAACTCTACAGCACAGATACGCAGTATTTT.